This T cell receptor (beta chain) came from a study of neurological immune-mediated disorders (dated by TCRdb to between 2017 and 2020). For context, the study as a whole: Among the approximately 34 multiple sclerosis patients, relapsing-remitting MS accounted for around 30 and secondary progressive MS accounted for 3. Peripheral blood TCR-beta repertoires from HTLV-I-associated myelopathy (HAM/TSP) patients, multiple sclerosis patients and healthy controls were compared by UMI-based sequencing. Alongside PBMC samples, the set of about 100 TCR-beta libraries contained longitudinal samples, technical triplicates, and paired CD4+ and CD8+ T-cell subsets that had been sorted. Of the approximately 68 subjects in the cohort, some 15 were HAM/TSP patients, around 34 were multiple sclerosis patients, and about 20 were healthy controls. Beyond this particular receptor, the publication reports: In phylogenetic analysis, the repertoires of 18 of 34 MS patients grouped into a cluster of related CDR3 sequences, which suggests a possible signature at the repertoire level. The MS cluster showed no association with clinical or MRI features, and the authors stated that larger cohorts are needed. Across subjects, expanded clones never shared an identical CDR3 amino acid sequence, which suggests that the TCR-beta repertoires in every group were private. TCR clonal expansion was highest in HAM/TSP patients and lowest in MS patients, with MS patients falling below even healthy controls.

Libraries from unsorted PBMCs were made from 2 million PBMCs kept in RNAlater at -80 degrees C until RNA extraction. Multiple sclerosis patients were enrolled in a US clinical protocol under which disease progression was evaluated by magnetic resonance imaging. Peripheral blood was subjected to Ficoll-Hypaque density gradient centrifugation to isolate PBMCs, which were then cryopreserved in liquid nitrogen. cDNA was synthesized by template-switch 5'RACE using a primer carrying a 10-nucleotide random unique molecular identifier by which each TCR transcript was tagged. Over 170 million TCR-beta sequences, covering 15-18 subjects, were produced in each sequencing run. The RNeasy kit was used for extraction of total RNA. The KAPA Real-time Library Amplification kit was used to amplify TCR-beta VDJ regions with primers targeting the TCR constant region and the 5'RACE anchor. A first PCR added sample indexes and Illumina adaptors, and a second PCR then raised library yield. After Ampure bead purification, the roughly 650 bp TCR product was size-selected on a 2% E-gel SizeSelection system. Before pooling, library quality was assessed on a Bioanalyzer, concentration was determined with Qubit, and library quantification was performed with the Kapa Library Quantification kit. An Illumina HiSeq 2500 sequenced the libraries paired-end 2 x 150 bp. To increase sequence diversity, roughly 24-31% phiX was spiked into each library pool. The paper's processing steps were these. Quality-filtered reads were processed with the UMI-based MiGEC pipeline, and over 85% of raw TCR sequences were removed by the MiGEC pipeline during error correction. IMGT germline references were used for aligning VDJ genes, and each clonotype was defined as a unique CDR3 amino acid sequence together with its V-J genes. VDJtools evaluated clonal expansion, Shannon diversity and CDR3 relatedness (CalcPairwiseDistances, ClusterSamples); CLCbio workbench built phylogenetic trees. A clone was classed as expanded if it had 8 or more unique UMIs, a cutoff based on coefficient-of-variation modelling across technical triplicates. Starting from the raw public reads, TCRdb applied fastp trimming at Q25, assembled clones with MiXCR and retained in-frame beta chains. Records with the same CDR3 protein are collapsed into one entry carrying the most frequent genes and DNA. The V and J calls were determined by TCRdb, not by the authors. Counted in this sample were roughly 60,000 distinct CDR3 sequences; 3.5% to 4.5% of them appeared once. The ten largest clones add up to over 2% of the sample.

This clonotype was recorded many times. Its antigen is unknown. Qualities for individual bases were not recorded, and no much larger clone is one base off. What was sequenced was PBMCs. This clonotype was obtained from a woman in her forties or fifties with multiple sclerosis.

The CDR3 protein is CATSDSTGYYGYTF. In nucleotide form, the sequence is TGTGCCACCAGTGATTCTACAGGGTATTATGGCTACACCTTC. The chain was built from TRBV24-1 and TRBJ1-2; perhaps TRBD1 is the D gene, with 6 bases matching. V sheds 2 bases and J sheds 5 bases, leaving 11 bases between their ends. In the germline V gene, CDR1 corresponds to KGHDR and CDR2 to SFDVKD. The CDR3 goes from the cysteine to the phenylalanine over 14 residues. CDR3 DNA is the only sequence kept; it has 42 bases, read in frame from the first base.